This entry lists 7 T cell receptor beta chains sequenced from one sample in a study of HIV-infected patients and healthy controls (dated by TCRdb to between 2014 and 2016). Library generation was performed with 5' RACE. The data were produced on an Illumina MiSeq. TCRdb applied fastp at Q25 and MiXCR to the public reads, then kept only in-frame beta chains. Each CDR3 protein gets just one entry, which takes the most common genes and DNA from the rows behind it. For this sample the table gives some 67,000 distinct CDR3 sequences, of which roughly 16% were detected only once. The biggest ten clones account for approximately 5.4% of the sample. Sequenced: CD4+ T cells from blood. All receptors derive from a human donor in good health.

This clonotype is a singleton in its sample. This may arise from a read error, as a much more abundant clone is one base away. V usage is TRBV29-1 and J usage is TRBJ1-1, with TRBD1 as a possible D gene (6 bases). CDR1 and CDR2 (germline): SQVTM, ANQGSEA. V shed 6 bases and J shed 1 base, with 27 bases lying between them. This CDR3 spans 18 amino acids. The CDR3 region is CSVVGHGGIVNSNTEAFF. In DNA, the CDR3 is TGCAGCGTAGTGGGACATGGCGGAATCGTGAACTCGAACACTGAAGCTTTCTTT.

On this clonotype: Relative to the germline gene, one junction end is altered; a read error may explain this. The rearrangement links TRBV7-2 to TRBJ2-1, with TRBD2 identical over 9 bases. Germline lookup yields CDR1 SGHTA and CDR2 FQGNSA. CDR3 length equals 13 residues. The CDR3 spells CASSLAGHNEQFF. DNA for the CDR3: TGTGCCAGCAGCCTAGCGGGGCACAATGAGCAGTTCTTC.

This clonotype was observed at least ten times. This chain connects TRBV7-9 to TRBJ2-3, with 7 nucleotides matching TRBD2. The CDR3 contains 17 residues. After removal of 3 bases from V and 4 bases from J, the junction contained 13 bases not matched to a gene. The V gene's germline CDR1 is SEHNR and CDR2 FQNEAQ (reference sequence). CDR3 sequence (DNA): TGTGCCAGCAGCTTGGTCGAGCGGGAAACCAGCGCAGATACGCAGTATTTT. Amino acids: CASSLVERETSADTQYF. Drawing the rest from reference TRBV7-9 and TRBJ2-3, the complete variable domain is DTGVSQNPRHKITKRGQNVTFRCDPISEHNRLYWYRQTLGQGPEFLTYFQNEAQLEKSRLLSDRFSAERPKGSFSTLEIQRTEQGDSAMYLCASSLVERETSADTQYFGPGTRLTVL.

The chain recombines TRBV6-2 or TRBV6-3 with TRBJ1-5; 7 bases are shared with TRBD1. The germline CDR1 and CDR2 sequences are MNHEY and SVGEGT. This CDR3 comprises 16 residues. With 7 bases clipped from V and 1 base from J, the junction kept 10 bases outside the gene matches. This CDR3 reads CASKNRGQLSNQPQHF. In DNA form, the CDR3 reads TGTGCCAGCAAGAACAGGGGCCAGTTAAGCAATCAGCCCCAGCATTTT.

The genes are TRBV24-1 and TRBJ1-5; D is uncertain. There are 13 residues in the CDR3. Trimming cost V 7 bases and J 2 bases, with 8 bases left between them. The germline V gene encodes CDR1 KGHDR and CDR2 SFDVKD. CDR3 region: CATRGDGNQPQHF. The CDR3 DNA sequence: TGTGCCACCAGGGGAGACGGCAATCAGCCCCAGCATTTT.

This sequence joins TRBV12-3 or TRBV12-4 and TRBJ2-1, with TRBD1 identical over 9 bases. The V gene end was trimmed by 9 bases and the J gene end by 5 bases; junction bases not matched to a gene: 14. CDR3 length: 16 residues. The CDR3 DNA is TGTGCCAGGAGTCCCCCGACCGGGACAGGGCACAATGAGCAGTTCTTC. Amino acid sequence: CARSPPTGTGHNEQFF.

The chain employs TRBV7-2 and TRBJ2-3; no firm D call. The V and J ends lost 4 bases and 3 bases respectively, with 11 bases between them. Germline assignment: CDR1 SGHTA and CDR2 FQGNSA. The CDR3 is 14 residues long. The CDR3 loop reads CASSSRWSTDTQYF. The CDR3 DNA reads as TGTGCCAGCAGCTCTCGCTGGAGTACAGATACGCAGTATTTT.